This passage covers 8 T cell receptor beta chains from one sample sequenced in a study of T-cell reconstitution after alpha-beta-depleted transplantation in children. Unique molecular identifiers were incorporated into the prepared TCRbeta library. Via MiXCR, TCRdb re-called the PCR reads, giving one row per CDR3 protein. The sample includes about 110,000 distinct CDR3 sequences, under 13% seen only once; the top ten take less than 35%. The sequencing used PBMCs, collected before TCRalphabeta/CD19-depleted stem cell transplant. Receptors were obtained from a boy aged 2 to 10 with acute lymphoblastic leukemia, due to receive a stem cell transplant.

This clonotype was seen at least ten times. The V and J genes are TRBV6-5 and TRBJ2-7; D is unresolved. The V end was cut by 0 bases, the J end by 4 bases, with 10 bases between. CDR1 and CDR2 (germline): MNHEY, SVGAGI. This CDR3 comprises 14 residues. CDR3 sequence (DNA): TGTGCCAGCAGTTACTCAGACTCCAAGTACGAGCAGTACTTC. Its protein is CASSYSDSKYEQYF.

The chain joins TRBV6-5 to TRBJ1-5; D is ambiguous. V was shortened by 0 bases and J by 2 bases, with 5 bases between the two germline ends. The CDR3 contains 14 residues. Germline CDR1 MNHEY, CDR2 SVGAGI. The CDR3: CASSYSAGNQPQHF. The CDR3 DNA follows: TGTGCCAGCAGTTACTCGGCTGGCAATCAGCCCCAGCATTTT.

This clonotype was seen a few times. The chain links TRBV18 to TRBJ2-5; D is ambiguous. There are 16 residues in the CDR3. Trimming left V 1 base short and J 6 bases short, with 18 bases between. Looked up from germline, CDR1 is KGHSH and CDR2 is LQKENI. DNA of the CDR3: TGTGCCAGCTCACCACTCGGCGGAAGAACTTTACAGACCCAGTACTTC. Translating gives CASSPLGGRTLQTQYF.

This clonotype appeared many times. The V and J genes are TRBV5-1 and TRBJ2-7; 8 bases are shared with TRBD2. The V gene's germline CDR1 is SGHRS and CDR2 YFSETQ. Unmatched junction bases numbered 15, after V lost 4 bases and J lost 3 bases. This CDR3 region has 17 residues. The CDR3 region is CASSPEYGGRLYYEQYF. In DNA form, the CDR3 reads TGCGCCAGCAGCCCAGAATATGGCGGGAGGCTGTACTACGAGCAGTACTTC.

This clonotype was seen a handful of times. This rearrangement joins TRBV3-1 to TRBJ1-1, with TRBD1 matching 7 bases. With 2 bases clipped from V and 1 base from J, the junction kept 10 bases outside the gene matches. There are 17 residues in the CDR3. CDR1 and CDR2 (germline): LGHDT, YNNKEL (reference sequence). CDR3 amino acids: CASSQFALGTANTEAFF. The CDR3 nucleotides are TGTGCCAGCAGCCAATTTGCGTTAGGGACAGCGAACACTGAAGCTTTCTTT.

The chain is built from TRBV4-1 and TRBJ2-1, with D maybe TRBD2 (5 bases). Germline assignment: CDR1 MGHRA and CDR2 YSYEKL. The V end lost 0 bases, the J end lost 10 bases, and 10 bases lay between the germline ends. The CDR3 runs 13 residues. The CDR3 bases are TGCGCCAGCAGCCAAGATCCGGGATCGGAGCAGTTCTTC. This gives the protein CASSQDPGSEQFF.

V and J are TRBV7-2 and TRBJ2-4; 11 bases map to TRBD2. Trimming took 0 bases from V and 3 from J; bases not matched to a gene: 10. The CDR3 length is 19 residues. Germline V gene sequence: CDR1 SGHTA, CDR2 FQGNSA. CDR3 in amino acids: CASSLATSGSRFDKNIQYF. For the CDR3, the DNA is TGTGCCAGCAGCTTAGCAACTAGCGGGAGTAGGTTTGACAAAAACATTCAGTACTTC. The full variable domain, completed using reference TRBV7-2 and TRBJ2-4, is GAGVSQSPSNKVTEKGKDVELRCDPISGHTALYWYRQSLGQGLEFLIYFQGNSAPDKSGLPSDRFSAERTGGSVSTLTIQRTQQEDSAVYLCASSLATSGSRFDKNIQYFGAGTRLSVL.

This clonotype showed up just a few times. The CDR3 bases are TGTGCCAGCAGGGTACGAGGGGCCAACGTCCTGACTTTC. Its protein product is CASRVRGANVLTF. The chain combines TRBV2 with TRBJ2-6; unclear D gene. Per the germline V gene, CDR1 is SNHLY and CDR2 is FYNNEI. Between the trimmed V and J ends, which lost 6 bases and 4 bases, there was a span of 7 bases. This CDR3 region has 13 residues.